This record covers a single T cell receptor (beta chain). The V end lost 6 bases, the J end lost 2 bases, and 15 bases lay between the germline ends. CDR1 is MNHEY, CDR2 SMNVEV, per germline (reference sequence). This CDR3 has 15 residues. This record comes from a study of OX40 agonist ivuxolimab in advanced cancers. Generated by immunoSEQ multiplex PCR, the TCRdb table keeps only in-frame clones and is missing some. The data hold about 19,000 clones, with approximately 88% observed a single time. The material was CD4+ or CD8+ T cells sorted from blood, obtained in a trial of the OX40 agonist ivuxolimab. This chain joins TRBV27 and TRBJ2-3; a weak D match, TRBD2 (5 bases). The TCR sequence derives from an adult with an advanced solid tumor such as melanoma, head and neck, liver or kidney cancer. The CDR3 sequence is CASSPPSGYTDTQYF. The CDR3 DNA reads as TGTGCCAGCAGCCCCCCCAGCGGTTACACAGATACGCAGTATTTT.